These T cell receptor beta chains were read from a single sample in a study of CD8 T cells in ankylosing spondylitis. TCRdb independently ran MiXCR on the 5' RACE reads; one entry per CDR3 protein. The sample has 230,000 or so distinct CDR3 sequences; about a sixth are singletons. Sequenced material: blood, either unsorted or a sorted T cell fraction (not recorded which). These receptors originate from a male donor with ankylosing spondylitis or in good health (not recorded which). The CDR3 runs from the conserved cysteine through the conserved F or W. The D gene is left open where the match is weak. Size tells how often a clone was seen (once, few, many) or the class of an expanded clone, and some rows leave it out.

v_gene: TRBV5-1; abundance: many; d_gene: -; j_gene: TRBJ2-7; CDR3aa: CASSLEDHYEQYF; CDR3nt: TGCGCCAGCAGCTTGGAAGATCACTACGAGCAGTACTTC
v_gene: TRBV12-3/TRBV12-4; abundance: many; d_gene: -; j_gene: TRBJ2-2; CDR3aa: CASSPYGGELFF; CDR3nt: TGTGCCAGCAGTCCCTATGGCGGGGAGCTGTTTTTT
v_gene: TRBV7-6; abundance: -; d_gene: TRBD1; j_gene: TRBJ1-1; CDR3aa: CASSSGQHTEAFF; CDR3nt: TGTGCCAGCAGCTCGGGACAGCACACTGAAGCTTTCTTT
v_gene: TRBV12-3/TRBV12-4; abundance: many; d_gene: -; j_gene: TRBJ2-7; CDR3aa: CASSLGKSYEQYF; CDR3nt: TGTGCCAGCAGTTTAGGGAAGTCCTACGAGCAGTACTTC
v_gene: TRBV7-8; abundance: -; d_gene: -; j_gene: TRBJ1-1; CDR3aa: CASSSQATATVTEAFF; CDR3nt: TGTGCCAGCAGCTCCCAAGCGACAGCGACGGTCACTGAAGCTTTCTTT
v_gene: TRBV12-3/TRBV12-4; abundance: -; d_gene: -; j_gene: TRBJ2-2; CDR3aa: CAVAPPNTGELFF; CDR3nt: TGTGCCGTCGCCCCCCCTAACACCGGGGAGCTGTTTTTT
v_gene: TRBV5-1; abundance: -; d_gene: TRBD2; j_gene: TRBJ2-7; CDR3aa: CASSSGGMRSGRADEQYF; CDR3nt: TGCGCCAGCAGCTCCGGGGGGATGAGGAGCGGGAGGGCCGACGAGCAGTACTTC
v_gene: TRBV6-1; abundance: few; d_gene: -; j_gene: TRBJ1-2; CDR3aa: CASHTGMLDGYTF; CDR3nt: TGTGCCAGCCATACAGGGATGTTGGATGGCTACACCTTC
v_gene: TRBV20-1; abundance: -; d_gene: TRBD1; j_gene: TRBJ1-1; CDR3aa: CSARDSQGAVEAFF; CDR3nt: TGCAGTGCTAGAGATTCCCAGGGGGCTGTTGAAGCTTTCTTT
v_gene: TRBV20-1; abundance: few; d_gene: TRBD2; j_gene: TRBJ2-5; CDR3aa: CSAGRLAGGQETQYF; CDR3nt: TGCAGTGCTGGCAGACTAGCGGGAGGCCAAGAGACCCAGTACTTC
v_gene: TRBV11-2; abundance: many; d_gene: -; j_gene: TRBJ2-5; CDR3aa: CASSETETQYF; CDR3nt: TGTGCCAGCAGCGAGACAGAGACCCAGTACTTC
v_gene: TRBV7-3; abundance: -; d_gene: TRBD2; j_gene: TRBJ2-7; CDR3aa: CASSLMGGTYEQYF; CDR3nt: TGTGCCAGCAGCCTAATGGGAGGGACGTACGAGCAGTACTTC
v_gene: TRBV25-1; abundance: many; d_gene: -; j_gene: TRBJ2-1; CDR3aa: CASSDHIIRSNNEQFF; CDR3nt: TGTGCCAGCAGTGACCACATCATTCGGTCTAACAATGAGCAGTTCTTC
v_gene: TRBV4-1; abundance: -; d_gene: TRBD2; j_gene: TRBJ2-1; CDR3aa: CASSQDRRESSYNEQFF; CDR3nt: TGCGCCAGCAGCCAAGATAGGCGGGAGAGCTCCTACAATGAGCAGTTCTTC
v_gene: TRBV4-1; abundance: -; d_gene: -; j_gene: TRBJ2-5; CDR3aa: CASSQDLGAPPEETQYF; CDR3nt: TGCGCCAGCAGCCAAGATTTGGGGGCTCCACCTGAGGAGACCCAGTACTTC
v_gene: TRBV5-6; abundance: few; d_gene: -; j_gene: TRBJ2-1; CDR3aa: CASSLGPLDEQFF; CDR3nt: TGTGCCAGCAGCTTAGGACCGCTGGATGAGCAGTTCTTC
v_gene: TRBV7-9; abundance: many; d_gene: -; j_gene: TRBJ1-5; CDR3aa: CASSLEGQLNQPQHF; CDR3nt: TGTGCCAGCAGCTTAGAAGGACAGCTCAATCAGCCCCAGCATTTT
v_gene: TRBV4-1; abundance: -; d_gene: TRBD2; j_gene: TRBJ2-5; CDR3aa: CASSQAAGLALETQYF; CDR3nt: TGCGCCAGCAGCCAAGCGGCGGGACTAGCATTGGAGACCCAGTACTTC
v_gene: TRBV4-1; abundance: -; d_gene: -; j_gene: TRBJ2-1; CDR3aa: CASSQEEGISSYNEQFF; CDR3nt: TGCGCCAGCAGCCAAGAGGAGGGGATTAGCTCCTACAATGAGCAGTTCTTC
v_gene: TRBV24-1; abundance: few; d_gene: TRBD1; j_gene: TRBJ2-3; CDR3aa: CAKDRGEDTQYF; CDR3nt: TGTGCCAAGGACAGGGGGGAAGATACGCAGTATTTT
v_gene: TRBV4-1; abundance: many; d_gene: -; j_gene: TRBJ2-2; CDR3aa: CASSHGSTNTGELFF; CDR3nt: TGCGCCAGCAGCCACGGTTCGACGAACACCGGGGAGCTGTTTTTT
v_gene: TRBV5-1; abundance: -; d_gene: TRBD1; j_gene: TRBJ2-2; CDR3aa: CASRLGQGPNTGELFF; CDR3nt: TGCGCCAGCAGACTCGGACAGGGACCAAACACCGGGGAGCTGTTTTTT
v_gene: TRBV7-9; abundance: -; d_gene: TRBD2; j_gene: TRBJ2-3; CDR3aa: CASSWGLADSTDTQYF; CDR3nt: TGTGCCAGCAGCTGGGGACTAGCGGATAGCACAGATACGCAGTATTTT
v_gene: TRBV12-3/TRBV12-4; abundance: -; d_gene: TRBD1; j_gene: TRBJ1-4; CDR3aa: CASTSGQGDEKLFF; CDR3nt: TGTGCCAGCACCTCGGGACAGGGCGATGAAAAACTGTTTTTT
v_gene: TRBV6-1; abundance: few; d_gene: TRBD1; j_gene: TRBJ2-7; CDR3aa: CASTAGTGGYEQYF; CDR3nt: TGTGCCAGCACTGCCGGGACAGGGGGTTACGAGCAGTACTTC
v_gene: TRBV29-1; abundance: few; d_gene: -; j_gene: TRBJ2-6; CDR3aa: CSVTDSSGANVLTF; CDR3nt: TGCAGCGTCACGGACAGCTCTGGGGCCAACGTCCTGACTTTC